Presented here are 19 T cell receptor beta chains from one specimen sequenced in a study of shared clonotypes between healthy human individuals. Naivety among CD8 cells was defined by CD45RO negativity and positive CCR7 selection, thereby excluding terminally differentiated effector memory CD45RA+ cells. The table came from immunoSEQ multiplex PCR; TCRdb's copy has only in-frame clones and leaves some out. The sample has millions of clones; about 92% are singletons. The sample consisted of naive CD8+ T cells from PBMCs. Source of these receptors: a man aged 18 to 35 in good health. Some clones in this sample may be carry-over from other donors' samples.

This chain uses TRBV4-3 with TRBJ2-1; TRBD2 agrees at 15 bases. Trimming at V came to 2 bases and at J to 9 bases, leaving 8 bases not matched to a gene. The CDR3 covers 17 residues. Germline loops: CDR1 LGHNA, CDR2 YSLEER. The CDR3 region is CASSQLSGLAGGVEQFF. DNA of the CDR3: TGCGCCAGCAGCCAACTATCGGGACTAGCGGGAGGAGTTGAGCAGTTCTTC.

V usage is TRBV6-5 and J usage is TRBJ2-4; D is undetermined. V was pared by 4 bases and J by 0 bases, with 4 bases between. The CDR3 is made up of 13 amino acids. Germline CDR1 MNHEY, CDR2 SVGAGI. The CDR3 spells CASSSLAKNIQYF. CDR3 nucleotides: TGTGCCAGCAGTTCTCTAGCCAAAAACATTCAGTACTTC.

The rearrangement links TRBV6-5 to TRBJ2-2; possible D gene TRBD1, 5 bases. CDR3 length: 14 residues. The V end was cut by 5 bases, the J end by 5 bases, with 12 bases between. Germline loops: CDR1 MNHEY, CDR2 SVGAGI. CDR3: CASSPRQLTGELFF. DNA of the CDR3: TGTGCCAGCAGTCCTCGACAGTTAACCGGGGAGCTGTTTTTT.

This clone was detected only once. The chain recombines TRBV10-3 with TRBJ2-1; the D gene is possibly TRBD2 (7 bases). This CDR3 spans 15 amino acids. Trimming pared 2 bases from V and 6 bases from J, leaving 14 bases between. Germline CDR1 reads ENHRY; CDR2 reads SYGVKD. The CDR3 reads CAISEVGGGGNEQFF. Here the CDR3 DNA reads TGTGCCATCAGTGAGGTCGGGGGAGGGGGCAATGAGCAGTTCTTC.

The V call is TRBV18, the J call TRBJ1-5, with D unclear. The ends were cut back, 6 bases at V and 8 bases at J, with 20 bases in the middle. Germline V gives CDR1 KGHSH, CDR2 LQKENI. CDR3 length: 15 residues. Here the CDR3 reads CASSQKEVPGEPQHF. DNA for the CDR3: TGTGCCAGCTCCCAGAAAGAGGTCCCCGGCGAGCCCCAGCATTTT.

The chain joins TRBV27 to TRBJ2-1; TRBD2 matches 13 bases. Trimming took 5 bases from V and 6 from J; bases not matched to a gene: 13. The CDR3 runs to 18 residues. The germline gives CDR1 MNHEY, CDR2 SMNVEV (reference sequence). CDR3 sequence (DNA): TGTGCCAGCAGTCCAAAGCCATTACTAGCGGGAGGGCCCAATGAGCAGTTCTTC. Translated, it gives CASSPKPLLAGGPNEQFF.

The J gene is TRBJ2-1, the V gene TRBV5-5; 7 positions agree with TRBD1. J gave up 10 bases and V 5 bases, and 9 bases lay outside the gene matches. Germline V gene lookup returns CDR1 SGHKS and CDR2 YYEKEE (reference sequence). This CDR3 contains 13 residues. The chain's CDR3 is CASRTRQGWEQFF. The CDR3 DNA is TGTGCCAGCAGGACGAGACAGGGATGGGAGCAGTTCTTC.

This clone was recorded only once. Other DNA variants within this sample encode the same CDR3. The chain has TRBV7-8 and TRBJ2-7, with D unresolved. The CDR3 is made up of 12 amino acids. V dropped 3 bases and J dropped 4 bases, with 7 bases sitting between them. Germline V gene lookup returns CDR1 SGHVS and CDR2 FQNEAQ. The CDR3 protein is CASSFGSYEQYF. Written as DNA, the CDR3 is TGTGCCAGCAGCTTCGGGTCGTACGAGCAGTACTTC.

J is TRBJ2-3 and V is TRBV7-9, with 10 positions matching TRBD2. The CDR3 covers 17 residues. Germline V gene sequence: CDR1 SEHNR, CDR2 FQNEAQ (reference sequence). V lost 5 bases and J lost 2; bases outside the gene matches: 10. CDR3: CASSPLTGTSVTDTQYF. CDR3 sequence (DNA): TGTGCCAGCAGCCCACTGACAGGGACTAGCGTCACAGATACGCAGTATTTT.

This chain connects TRBV29-1 to TRBJ2-7; TRBD1 aligns across 11 bases. V lost 7 bases to trimming and J lost 6 bases; unmatched junction nucleotides: 8. The CDR3 length is 13 residues. Germline values: CDR1 SQVTM, CDR2 ANQGSEA. The CDR3 DNA reads TGCAGCGCTCAGGGACAGGGGGAGGTCGAGCAGTACTTC. Translation: CSAQGQGEVEQYF.

In the case of this clone: Other DNA sequences in the same sample also yield this CDR3. The gene calls are TRBV28 and TRBJ2-2; possibly TRBD2 for D (5 bases). Germline assignment: CDR1 MDHEN and CDR2 SYDVKM. V was shortened by 4 bases and J by 0 bases, with 6 bases between the two germline ends. The CDR3 totals 14 residues. This CDR3 is CASSSGTNTGELFF. Here the CDR3 DNA reads TGTGCCAGCAGTTCGGGAACGAACACCGGGGAGCTGTTTTTT.

The chain uses TRBV7-8 and TRBJ1-3, with D maybe TRBD1 (6 bases). CDR3 size: 15 residues. From germline, CDR1 is SGHVS and CDR2 FQNEAQ. The V gene lost 5 bases and the J gene lost 1 base, with 12 bases spanning the gap. The CDR3 bases are TGTGCCAGCAGCCCCGGACAGCCGTCTGGAAACACCATATATTTT. Encoded protein: CASSPGQPSGNTIYF.

This CDR3 is CASSSGPLNYGYTF. The DNA of the CDR3 is TGTGCCAGCAGTTCGGGCCCCTTAAACTATGGCTACACCTTC. The chain carries TRBV27 and TRBJ1-2; unclear D gene. The CDR3 has 14 amino acids. Per the germline V gene, CDR1 is MNHEY and CDR2 is SMNVEV (reference sequence). Trimming removed 4 bases at V and 2 bases at J, with 11 bases between.

This chain uses TRBV6-1 with TRBJ2-5, with D unresolved. Germline CDR1 reads MNHNS; CDR2 reads SASEGT. Trimming removed 7 bases at V and 0 bases at J, with 6 bases between. The CDR3 contains 12 residues. The DNA of the CDR3 is TGTGCCAGCACTCTGTACCAAGAGACCCAGTACTTC. It is translated as CASTLYQETQYF.

The CDR3 region is CASSLGDRINEQFF. CDR3 nucleotides: TGTGCCAGCAGCTTGGGGGACAGAATCAATGAGCAGTTCTTC. This chain links TRBV5-4 with TRBJ2-1; TRBD1 aligns across 7 bases. CDR3 size: 14 residues. Germline assignment: CDR1 SGHNT and CDR2 YYREEE (reference sequence). V shed 0 bases and J 6 bases; nucleotides not matched to a gene: 3.

This rearrangement joins TRBV7-9 to TRBJ2-1; the D is unclear. This CDR3 spans 17 amino acids. Looked up from germline, CDR1 is SEHNR and CDR2 is FQNEAQ (reference sequence). The ends were cut back, 2 bases at V and 5 bases at J, with 19 bases in the middle. CDR3 bases: TGTGCCAGCAGCTTATATAACCCCCGGCGGCCTAACAATGAGCAGTTCTTC. It encodes CASSLYNPRRPNNEQFF.

V and J are TRBV19 and TRBJ2-7, with 7 bases identical to TRBD1. V lost 10 bases, J lost 2 bases, and 8 bases stayed unmatched. Germline-derived CDR1 and CDR2 are LNHDA and SQIVND (reference sequence). CDR3 length: 13 residues. This chain's CDR3 is CATQGDSTYEQYF. The CDR3 DNA is TGTGCCACACAAGGGGACAGCACCTACGAGCAGTACTTC.

The V gene is TRBV10-3, the J gene TRBJ1-1; 7 nucleotides line up with TRBD1. This CDR3 spans 14 amino acids. Germline CDR1 ENHRY, CDR2 SYGVKD. V lost 3 bases, J lost 4 bases, and 5 bases stayed unmatched. The CDR3 DNA reads as TGTGCCATCAGTGACTCGGGACAGTCCACTGAAGCTTTCTTT. Its translation is CAISDSGQSTEAFF.

The rearrangement links TRBV5-6 to TRBJ2-1; D uncertain. CDR3 size: 12 residues. V was cut by 2 bases and J by 7 bases, with 7 bases left in between. Germline lookup yields CDR1 SGHDT and CDR2 YYEEEE. The CDR3 sequence is CASSLEWNEQFF. Here the CDR3 DNA reads TGTGCCAGCAGCTTAGAGTGGAATGAGCAGTTCTTC.